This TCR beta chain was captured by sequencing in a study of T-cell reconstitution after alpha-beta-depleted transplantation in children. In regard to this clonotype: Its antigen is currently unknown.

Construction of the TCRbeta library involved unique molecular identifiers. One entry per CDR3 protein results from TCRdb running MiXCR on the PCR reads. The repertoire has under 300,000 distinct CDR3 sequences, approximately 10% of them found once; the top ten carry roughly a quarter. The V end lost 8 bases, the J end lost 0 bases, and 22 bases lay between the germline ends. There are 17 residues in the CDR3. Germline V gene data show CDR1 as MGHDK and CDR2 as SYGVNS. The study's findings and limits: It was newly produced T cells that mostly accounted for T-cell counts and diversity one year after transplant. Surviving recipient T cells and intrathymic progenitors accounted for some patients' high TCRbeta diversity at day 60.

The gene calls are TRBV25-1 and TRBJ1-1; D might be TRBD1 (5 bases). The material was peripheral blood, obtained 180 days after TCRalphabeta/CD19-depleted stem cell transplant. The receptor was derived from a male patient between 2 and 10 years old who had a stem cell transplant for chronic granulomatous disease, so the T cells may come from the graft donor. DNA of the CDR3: TGTGCCAGCCCAGCTCAGGGATGGTTAGGGATGAACACTGAAGCTTTCTTT. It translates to CASPAQGWLGMNTEAFF.